This T cell receptor (beta chain) was recorded in a study of T cell responses to AZD1222 COVID-19 vaccine. Study-wide results and limits: Epitopes outside B.1.351 and B.1.1.7 mutated regions reportedly drew nearly half of spike TCRs.

As to this clone: Antigen: not known.

Produced via immunoSEQ multiplex PCR; TCRdb's table is partial and in-frame only. The data hold about 150,000 clones, with 86% observed a single time. Germline V gene lookup returns CDR1 SNHLY and CDR2 FYNNEI. Trimming shortened V by 3 bases and J by 0 bases, and 13 bases separated the two germline ends. The CDR3 has 16 residues. The source material was peripheral blood, sampled on day 0 of MenACWY control vaccination. The genes are TRBV2 and TRBJ2-3; no firm D call. This clonotype was sampled from an adult in good health. The CDR3 spells CASSDGGFSSTDTQYF. The CDR3 DNA reads as TGTGCCAGCAGTGATGGCGGATTTTCTAGCACAGATACGCAGTATTTT. Filled out from reference TRBV2 and TRBJ2-3, the complete variable domain reads EPEVTQTPSHQVTQMGQEVILRCVPISNHLYFYWYRQILGQKVEFLVSFYNNEISEKSEIFDDQFSVERPDGSNFTLKIRSTKLEDSAMYFCASSDGGFSSTDTQYFGPGTRLTVL.